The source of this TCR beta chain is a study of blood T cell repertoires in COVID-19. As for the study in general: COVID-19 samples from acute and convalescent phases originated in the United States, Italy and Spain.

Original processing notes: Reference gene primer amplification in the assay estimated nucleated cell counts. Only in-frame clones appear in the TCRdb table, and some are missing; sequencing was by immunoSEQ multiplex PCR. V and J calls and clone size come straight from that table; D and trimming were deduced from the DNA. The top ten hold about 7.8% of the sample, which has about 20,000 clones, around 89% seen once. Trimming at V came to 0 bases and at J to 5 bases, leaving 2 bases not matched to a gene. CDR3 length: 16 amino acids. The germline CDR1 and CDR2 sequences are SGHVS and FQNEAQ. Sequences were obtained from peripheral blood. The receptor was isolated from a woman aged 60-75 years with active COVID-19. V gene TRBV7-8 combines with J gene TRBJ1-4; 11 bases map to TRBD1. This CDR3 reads CASSLAWDRGNEKLFF. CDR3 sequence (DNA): TGTGCCAGCAGCTTAGCCTGGGACAGGGGGAATGAAAAACTGTTTTTT.